One and the same sample provided the 27 T cell receptor beta chains below, sequenced in a study of T cells after yellow fever vaccination. One entry per CDR3 protein, called by TCRdb with MiXCR from the 5' RACE reads. The table shows 150,000 to 200,000 distinct CDR3 sequences, with around 8.5% occurring only once. This specimen consisted of CD8+ T cells sorted from PBMCs, obtained 45 days after the yellow fever booster vaccination. The receptors were gathered from a man between 18 and 35 years old who received the YFV17D yellow fever vaccine.

The V call is TRBV29-1, the J call TRBJ2-7, with D uncertain. From germline, CDR1 is SQVTM and CDR2 ANQGSEA. The CDR3 totals 12 residues. V shed 3 bases and J shed 3 bases, with 9 bases lying between them. Written as DNA, the CDR3 is TGCAGCGTTGACGGTGGGGACTACGAGCAGTACTTC. Translated: CSVDGGDYEQYF.

This clonotype was seen ten or more times. This rearrangement joins TRBV5-5 to TRBJ2-3; D is ambiguous. CDR3 length equals 15 residues. V was pared by 0 bases and J by 2 bases, with 10 bases between. The V gene's germline CDR1 is SGHKS and CDR2 YYEKEE (reference sequence). In DNA form, the CDR3 reads TGTGCCAGCAGCTTGGCCCACACAGCCACAGATACGCAGTATTTT. As protein: CASSLAHTATDTQYF.

V is TRBV4-1 and J is TRBJ2-1; the D is unclear. The germline CDR1 and CDR2 sequences are MGHRA and YSYEKL. The CDR3 runs 15 residues. V was clipped by 0 bases and J by 0 bases, with 6 bases between them. The CDR3 loop reads CASSQEDSSYNEQFF. The CDR3 DNA is TGCGCCAGCAGCCAAGAAGATAGCTCCTACAATGAGCAGTTCTTC.

There are a few counts of this clonotype. The chain carries TRBV7-2 and TRBJ2-7; D tentatively reads TRBD1 or TRBD2 (5 bases each). CDR3 length: 13 amino acids. The germline V gene encodes CDR1 SGHTA and CDR2 FQGNSA. V gave up 3 bases and J gave up 6 bases, with 12 bases separating them. CDR3 amino acids: CASSFSGRGEQYF. The CDR3 DNA sequence: TGTGCCAGCAGCTTCTCGGGAAGGGGCGAGCAGTACTTC.

V gene TRBV19 combines with J gene TRBJ2-7, with D perhaps TRBD1 (6 bases). Per germline, CDR1 LNHDA and CDR2 SQIVND (reference sequence). The V gene lost 6 bases and the J gene lost 0 bases, with 15 bases spanning the gap. There are 15 residues in the CDR3. CDR3 protein: CASSFSGTPSYEQYF. In DNA form, the CDR3 reads TGTGCCAGTAGCTTTTCCGGGACACCCTCCTACGAGCAGTACTTC. Looking up the rest from reference TRBV19 and TRBJ2-7 gives the full variable domain: DGGITQSPKYLFRKEGQNVTLSCEQNLNHDAMYWYRQDPGQGLRLIYYSQIVNDFQKGDIAEGYSVSREKKESFPLTVTSAQKNPTAFYLCASSFSGTPSYEQYFGPGTRLTVT.

The CDR3 here is CATFAGGLQETQYF. Here the CDR3 DNA reads TGTGCCACTTTTGCGGGGGGATTACAAGAGACCCAGTACTTC. This chain joins TRBV10-3 and TRBJ2-5, with TRBD2 matching over 8 bases. Trimming removed 10 bases from V and 2 bases from J; junction bases left unmatched: 9. Looked up from germline, CDR1 is ENHRY and CDR2 is SYGVKD. The CDR3 extends over 14 amino acids.

V is TRBV6-4 and J is TRBJ2-1, with 8 bases matching TRBD2. V shed 3 bases, J shed 8 bases, and the junction held 9 bases outside the gene matches. The germline V gene has CDR1 MRHNA and CDR2 SNTAGT. The CDR3 covers 15 residues. Here the CDR3 DNA reads TGTGCCAGCAGTGAGCTCCCGGGACTAGTCTATGAGCAGTTCTTC. It codes for CASSELPGLVYEQFF.

The J gene is TRBJ1-1, the V gene TRBV5-1; D not resolved. The CDR3 is 18 residues long. V lost 2 bases and J 1 base, leaving 21 bases between the germline ends. The germline CDR1 and CDR2 sequences are SGHRS and YFSETQ. The DNA of the CDR3 is TGCGCCAGCAGCTTTGGGGTTTCAGCGGCACGGACGAACACTGAAGCTTTCTTT. This gives the protein CASSFGVSAARTNTEAFF.

The CDR3 bases are TGCGCCAGCTCCCGGGGGCCAAATCAGCCCCAGCATTTT. This translates into CASSRGPNQPQHF. V usage is TRBV4-1 and J usage is TRBJ1-5; TRBD1 is a possible D gene (6 bases). This CDR3 spans 13 amino acids. Germline CDR1 and CDR2: MGHRA and YSYEKL. V was pared by 8 bases and J by 4 bases, with 12 bases between.

This clonotype was counted only a few times. The chain joins TRBV6-2 or TRBV6-3 to TRBJ2-7; possible D gene TRBD1, 5 bases. CDR1 and CDR2 from the germline V gene are MNHEY and SVGEGT. The CDR3 consists of 13 residues. Trimming shortened V by 5 bases and J by 4 bases, and 12 bases separated the two germline ends. The CDR3 sequence is CASSLVKGYEQYV. The CDR3 region has the DNA TGTGCCAGCAGTCTCGTCAAGGGGTACGAGCAGTACGTC.

In this sample, this clonotype turned up many times. The V call is TRBV20-1, the J call TRBJ2-2; TRBD2 agrees at 7 bases. Germline trimming cut 0 bases from V and 1 base from J; bases unmatched to any gene: 5. CDR1 is DFQATT, CDR2 SNEGSKA, per germline (reference sequence). This CDR3 is built from 16 residues. The DNA of the CDR3 is TGCAGTGCTAGAGATTCAATAGCGGGGAACACCGGGGAGCTGTTTTTT. This codes for CSARDSIAGNTGELFF.

At least ten counts were recorded for this clonotype. DNA of the CDR3: TGTGCCAGCAGCAAAAAGATCGCTTTTACGGGTATGGGCAATGAGCAGTTCTTC. As protein: CASSKKIAFTGMGNEQFF. This rearrangement joins TRBV21-1 to TRBJ2-1. TRBV21-1 constitutes a pseudogene. This CDR3 has 18 amino acids.

CDR3 bases: TGTGCCAGCATAGGGGGCAATGAGCAGTTCTTC. Protein sequence: CASIGGNEQFF. The J gene is TRBJ2-1, the V gene TRBV6-5, with D possibly TRBD1 on 6 matching bases. Trimming stripped 7 bases from V and 6 bases from J, with 7 bases between. Per the germline V gene, CDR1 is MNHEY and CDR2 is SVGAGI. The CDR3 runs to 11 residues.

V is TRBV19 and J is TRBJ1-1; D not resolved. Trimming pared 3 bases from V and 3 bases from J, leaving 20 bases between. Germline V gives CDR1 LNHDA, CDR2 SQIVND (reference sequence). The CDR3 is 17 amino acids. The CDR3, as DNA: TGTGCCAGTAGTATTGAGAGGGAATCCCCACGTGACACTGAAGCTTTCTTT. Translation gives CASSIERESPRDTEAFF.

CDR3 in amino acids: CASTMLQGSNTGELFF. Written as DNA, the CDR3 is TGTGCCAGCACCATGTTACAGGGATCAAACACCGGGGAGCTGTTTTTT. This chain joins TRBV7-6 and TRBJ2-2; D is possibly TRBD1 (6 bases). Trimming removed 7 bases from V and 2 bases from J, with 17 bases in between. CDR3 length: 16 residues. Germline loops: CDR1 SGHVS, CDR2 FNYEAQ.

This rearrangement joins TRBV29-1 to TRBJ2-7; 7 bases fit TRBD2. V shed 6 bases and J 3 bases; nucleotides not matched to a gene: 2. This CDR3 is 11 amino acids long. Looked up from germline, CDR1 is SQVTM and CDR2 is ANQGSEA. The CDR3 DNA sequence: TGCAGCGTGGGGGGGGACTACGAGCAGTACTTC. This codes for CSVGGDYEQYF.

This sequence joins TRBV5-5 and TRBJ2-1; 10 bases agree with TRBD2. The J segment lost 7 bases and the V segment lost 4 bases, leaving 8 bases of the junction unmatched. The CDR3 sequence is 15 residues long. Germline CDR1 reads SGHKS; CDR2 reads YYEKEE (reference sequence). This chain's CDR3 is CASSELSGGRNEQFF. CDR3 nucleotides: TGTGCCAGCAGCGAACTTAGCGGGGGGAGGAATGAGCAGTTCTTC.

The rearrangement links TRBV28 to TRBJ2-1; D not resolved. CDR3 size: 16 residues. Deletions cut 2 bases from V and 0 bases from J, with 11 bases between. Germline assignment: CDR1 MDHEN and CDR2 SYDVKM. The DNA of the CDR3 is TGTGCCAGCAGTTTACGGGCTGCTGACTCCTACAATGAGCAGTTCTTC. This translates into CASSLRAADSYNEQFF.

The chain employs TRBV5-1 and TRBJ2-7; 7 bases are shared with TRBD1. Looked up from germline, CDR1 is SGHRS and CDR2 is YFSETQ. The CDR3 runs 15 residues. V shed 0 bases and J 5 bases; nucleotides not matched to a gene: 8. CDR3 coding DNA: TGCGCCAGCAGCTTGGGGCGACAGGGAATCAACGAGCAGTACTTC. Its protein is CASSLGRQGINEQYF.

This clonotype was counted between two and nine times. This chain joins TRBV10-3 and TRBJ1-1; 9 bases are shared with TRBD1. The V gene end was trimmed by 1 base and the J gene end by 5 bases; junction bases not matched to a gene: 8. The CDR3 consists of 16 residues. Germline CDR1 is ENHRY and CDR2 is SYGVKD. CDR3 coding DNA: TGTGCCATCAGTGAGTACCGGGACAGGGTTGAGACTGAAGCTTTCTTT. It yields the protein CAISEYRDRVETEAFF.

This clonotype came up a few times. The chain links TRBV5-1 to TRBJ2-5, with 10 bases matching TRBD1. The length of the CDR3 is 15 residues. Germline CDR1 reads SGHRS; CDR2 reads YFSETQ. Losses at the gene ends were 4 bases for V and 5 bases for J; bases not matched to a gene: 8. The CDR3 DNA sequence: TGCGCCAGCAGCGAAGGGGACAGGGGACGGGAGACCCAGTACTTC. It specifies CASSEGDRGRETQYF. Looking up the rest from reference TRBV5-1 and TRBJ2-5 gives the full variable domain: KAGVTQTPRYLIKTRGQQVTLSCSPISGHRSVSWYQQTPGQGLQFLFEYFSETQRNKGNFPGRFSGRQFSNSRSEMNVSTLELGDSALYLCASSEGDRGRETQYFGPGTRLLVL.

This clonotype appeared a few times. The chain joins TRBV6-6 to TRBJ1-5; D is possibly TRBD1 (6 bases). With 4 bases removed from V and 0 bases from J, the gap between germline ends came to 10 bases. The CDR3 covers 15 residues. CDR1 and CDR2 from the germline V gene are MNHNY and SVGAGI (reference sequence). The CDR3 region has the DNA TGTGCCAGCAGTTCTTCAGGGGATAGCAATCAGCCCCAGCATTTT. Translation gives CASSSSGDSNQPQHF.

This clonotype was detected only a few times. The chain links TRBV27 to TRBJ2-2, with 7 positions matching TRBD1. Germline-derived CDR1 and CDR2 are MNHEY and SMNVEV (reference sequence). CDR3 size: 15 residues. V gave up 6 bases and J gave up 4 bases; unmatched junction bases: 8. Written as DNA, the CDR3 is TGTGCCAGCAGCCGAACAGGGGCGGGCACCGGGGAGCTGTTTTTT. Its protein product is CASSRTGAGTGELFF.

A remark on this clonotype: At one end, the junction sequence differs from germline, possibly due to a read error. This chain connects TRBV6-6 to TRBJ1-4; a weak D match, TRBD1 (5 bases). Germline V gene sequence: CDR1 MNHNY, CDR2 SVGAGI (reference sequence). The CDR3 covers 11 residues. CDR3 amino acids: CASRRDSTAHF. CDR3 nucleotides: TGTGCCAGCAGGCGGGACTCCACAGCGCATTTT.

The chain is built from TRBV6-1 and TRBJ2-2; D is possibly TRBD1 (5 bases). Trimming pared 7 bases from V and 3 bases from J, leaving 6 bases between. Germline loops: CDR1 MNHNS, CDR2 SASEGT. There are 12 residues in the CDR3. The CDR3 sequence: CASTGYTGELFF. The CDR3 nucleotides read TGTGCCAGCACAGGGTACACCGGGGAGCTGTTTTTT.

The V and J genes are TRBV20-1 and TRBJ1-6, with 8 bases matching TRBD1. The V gene end was trimmed by 0 bases and the J gene end by 13 bases; junction bases not matched to a gene: 11. The germline V gene encodes CDR1 DFQATT and CDR2 SNEGSKA (reference sequence). The CDR3 covers 15 residues. The CDR3 loop is CSARDVVRQGSPLHF. CDR3 DNA sequence: TGCAGTGCTAGAGATGTCGTTAGACAGGGGTCGCCCCTCCACTTT.

The J gene is TRBJ2-3, the V gene TRBV6-4; no clear D gene. This CDR3 spans 15 amino acids. Germline-derived CDR1 and CDR2 are MRHNA and SNTAGT. Trimming removed 3 bases from V and 0 bases from J, with 10 bases in between. CDR3 residues: CASSEFGASTDTQYF. The CDR3 coding sequence is TGTGCCAGCAGTGAGTTTGGAGCTAGCACAGATACGCAGTATTTT.